A selection of T cell receptor beta chains follows, all from one sample in a study of CD4 T cells in relation to SARS-CoV-2 and coronaviruses. Antigens for these TCRs are unknown. The method was immunoSEQ multiplex PCR; TCRdb's version includes in-frame clones alone and lacks a portion of them. The repertoire holds about 21,000 clones, with 74% as singletons. Sequenced: CD4+ T cells from PBMCs, cultured in vitro. The origin of the receptors is a human donor in good health. Each CDR3 is given with its conserved first and last residue. D genes are given only for firm matches. Only part of the rows carry a size: once, few, many, or a class if the clone is expanded.

j_call d_call clone_size v_call cdr3_aa cdr3_nt
TRBJ1-6 - - TRBV6-1 CASSEGVGNSPLHF TGTGCCAGCAGTGAAGGGGTCGGCAATTCACCCCTCCACTTT
TRBJ1-4 - - TRBV5-1 CASSFGFVFTDNEKLFF TGCGCCAGCAGCTTTGGTTTTGTTTTTACGGATAATGAAAAACTGTTTTTT
TRBJ2-7 - - TRBV15 CATSRDLVGEQYF TGTGCCACCAGCAGAGATCTCGTGGGCGAGCAGTACTTC
TRBJ2-1 - - TRBV5-1 CVSSHGGVDNEQFF TGCGTCAGCAGCCACGGTGGGGTTGACAATGAGCAGTTCTTC
TRBJ1-1 - - TRBV6-6 CASSYSILGDTEAFF TGTGCCAGCAGTTACTCGATTTTGGGAGACACTGAAGCTTTCTTT
TRBJ1-2 - once TRBV3-1/TRBV3-2 CASSQEFGSSYGYTF TGTGCCAGCAGCCAAGAATTTGGCTCCAGCTATGGCTACACCTTC
TRBJ1-1 - - TRBV29-1 CSAGNRQALSTEAFF TGCAGCGCCGGCAACAGACAGGCCTTGAGCACTGAAGCTTTCTTT
TRBJ1-2 - - TRBV28 CASRPAGAVYGYTF TGTGCCAGCAGACCCGCGGGGGCCGTATATGGCTACACCTTC
TRBJ2-5 - - TRBV10-1 CASSEDGTQETQYF TGCGCCAGCAGTGAGGACGGGACTCAAGAGACCCAGTACTTC
TRBJ2-7 TRBD1 - TRBV20-1 CSASRGQGAGEQYF TGCAGTGCTAGTAGGGGACAGGGGGCGGGCGAGCAGTACTTC
TRBJ1-1 - - TRBV12-3/TRBV12-4 CASSGRGNTEAFF TGTGCCAGCAGTGGCAGGGGGAACACTGAAGCTTTCTTT
TRBJ1-1 TRBD1 - TRBV5-1 CASSLDRDTEAFF TGCGCCAGCAGCCTGGACAGGGACACTGAAGCTTTCTTT
TRBJ1-1 - - TRBV2 CASSGQLNTEAFF TGTGCCAGCAGCGGACAGTTGAACACTGAAGCTTTCTTT
TRBJ2-7 - - TRBV14 CASSQGRASYEQYF TGTGCCAGCAGCCAAGGGCGCGCCTCCTACGAGCAGTACTTC
TRBJ2-7 - few TRBV2 CASSLQGSSYEQYF TGTGCCAGCAGTTTGCAGGGGTCCTCCTACGAGCAGTACTTC
TRBJ1-2 TRBD1 - TRBV6-1 CASSEWGQGADGYTF TGTGCCAGCAGTGAATGGGGACAGGGTGCGGATGGCTACACCTTC
TRBJ2-1 TRBD1 - TRBV19 CASSIQGAPNEQFF TGTGCCAGTAGTATACAGGGGGCGCCCAATGAGCAGTTCTTC
TRBJ1-5 - few TRBV10-2 CASSFGRSNQPQHF TGCGCCAGCAGTTTCGGCAGGTCAAATCAGCCCCAGCATTTT
TRBJ2-7 - - TRBV7-2 CASSLVRGVYYEQYF TGTGCCAGCAGCTTAGTACGCGGGGTCTACTACGAGCAGTACTTC
TRBJ2-7 - - TRBV3-1/TRBV3-2 CASSVSGGHEQYF TGTGCCAGCAGCGTTTCGGGTGGGCACGAGCAGTACTTC
TRBJ2-3 - - TRBV6-6 CASSKLKRSTDTQYF TGTGCCAGCAGTAAGTTAAAGCGGAGCACAGATACGCAGTATTTT
TRBJ2-2 TRBD2 - TRBV3-1/TRBV3-2 CASSQDMSGRRTGELFF TGTGCCAGCAGCCAAGATATGAGCGGGAGACGGACCGGGGAGCTGTTTTTT
TRBJ2-7 - - TRBV14 CASSQATQASLYF TGTGCCAGCAGCCAAGCGACACAGGCAAGTCTGTACTTC
TRBJ1-6 - - TRBV7-3 CASSSLGPGQSPLHF TGTGCCAGCAGCTCCTTGGGCCCGGGGCAGTCACCCCTCCACTTT
TRBJ1-4 - - TRBV4-1 CASSHLGGNEKLFF TGCGCCAGCAGCCATCTAGGGGGAAATGAAAAACTGTTTTTT
TRBJ1-3 - - TRBV5-5 CASSLFTGNTIYF TGTGCCAGCAGCTTGTTTACTGGAAACACCATATATTTT
TRBJ2-7 TRBD1 - TRBV9 CASSVAIGGSSYEQYF TGTGCCAGCAGCGTAGCTATAGGGGGCTCTTCCTACGAGCAGTACTTC
TRBJ1-5 TRBD1 - TRBV2 CASSLDRASYYSNQPQHF TGTGCCAGCAGTCTCGACAGGGCGAGTTATTATAGCAATCAGCCCCAGCATTTT
TRBJ2-7 - large TRBV11-2 CASQAGTLGEQYF TGTGCCAGCCAAGCAGGGACATTGGGGGAGCAGTACTTC
TRBJ2-2 TRBD2 - TRBV5-4 CASSLPGLAGGITGELFF TGTGCCAGCAGCCTCCCGGGACTAGCGGGAGGTATCACCGGGGAGCTGTTTTTT
TRBJ2-1 TRBD1 - TRBV19 CASSSTGGVYNEQFF TGTGCCAGTAGTTCAACAGGGGGCGTTTACAATGAGCAGTTCTTC
TRBJ1-3 - - TRBV19 CASRGQNSGNTIYF TGTGCCAGTAGAGGACAAAACTCTGGAAACACCATATATTTT
TRBJ2-5 - - TRBV10-1 CASSEGTSTEVQYF TGCGCCAGCAGTGAGGGGACTTCTACCGAGGTCCAGTACTTC